The 29 T cell receptor beta chains reported below all come from one sample, sequenced in a study of blood T cell repertoires in COVID-19. Repertoires were generated with immunoSEQ multiplex PCR, while TCRdb's copy carries only in-frame clones and drops some. The sample lists 88,000 or so clones; approximately 85% were seen once. Sequencing was performed on peripheral blood. The receptors stem from a man in his 60s with acute or convalescent COVID-19.

The chain uses TRBV28 and TRBJ1-2; D perhaps matches TRBD1 (5 bases). Looked up from germline, CDR1 is MDHEN and CDR2 is SYDVKM. Trimming removed 6 bases at V and 4 bases at J, with 15 bases between. This CDR3 comprises 14 residues. The CDR3 sequence: CASRDDRALYGYTF. CDR3 coding DNA: TGTGCCAGCAGGGATGACAGAGCCCTCTATGGCTACACCTTC.

V usage is TRBV7-2 and J usage is TRBJ2-3; 8 bases agree with TRBD2. The CDR3 runs to 16 residues. Trimming took 5 bases from V and 4 from J; bases not matched to a gene: 11. Germline CDR1 is SGHTA and CDR2 is FQGNSA. CDR3 sequence: CASSLNGLAGADTQYF. In DNA form, the CDR3 reads TGTGCCAGCAGCCTCAATGGACTAGCAGGGGCAGATACGCAGTATTTT.

This clone has more than one count but fewer than ten. V gene TRBV7-3 combines with J gene TRBJ1-6; unclear D gene. CDR1 is SGHTA, CDR2 FQGTGA, per germline. The CDR3 consists of 15 residues. Trimming left V 2 bases short and J 6 bases short, with 11 bases between. For the CDR3, the DNA is TGTGCCAGCAGCTTAGAAGCGAGGGTTAATTCACCCCTCCACTTT. Residues: CASSLEARVNSPLHF. The full variable domain, rest sourced from reference TRBV7-3 and TRBJ1-6, is GAGVSQTPSNKVTEKGKYVELRCDPISGHTALYWYRQSLGQGPEFLIYFQGTGAADDSGLPNDRFFAVRPEGSVSTLKIQRTERGDSAVYLCASSLEARVNSPLHFGNGTRLTVT.

This clone was counted once. V is TRBV25-1 and J is TRBJ1-3, with D uncertain. Trimming shortened V by 3 bases and J by 4 bases, and 10 bases separated the two germline ends. Germline CDR1 reads MGHDK; CDR2 reads SYGVNS. The CDR3 sequence is 14 residues long. CDR3 loop: CASSDGRAGNTIYF. The CDR3 nucleotides are TGTGCCAGCAGTGATGGGAGGGCCGGAAACACCATATATTTT.

The chain links TRBV7-2 to TRBJ2-2; the match to TRBD2 covers 9 bases. Per germline, CDR1 SGHTA and CDR2 FQGNSA. J lost 4 bases, V lost 7 bases, and 7 bases had no gene match. This CDR3 is built from 15 residues. CDR3 sequence: CASTRVLAGTGELFF. The CDR3 bases are TGTGCCAGCACCCGGGTACTAGCGGGCACCGGGGAGCTGTTTTTT.

The chain combines TRBV29-1 with TRBJ2-3; 7 bases agree with TRBD2. With V trimmed by 4 bases and J by 4 bases, 2 bases remained unmatched. The CDR3 has 12 residues. Germline lookup yields CDR1 SQVTM and CDR2 ANQGSEA. This CDR3 reads CSVGEGADTQYF. DNA for the CDR3: TGCAGCGTTGGGGAGGGTGCAGATACGCAGTATTTT.

The CDR3 DNA reads TGCGCCAGCAGCTTGCAGCGGGAGCTCTCCGAGCAGTACTTC. Protein product: CASSLQRELSEQYF. The gene calls are TRBV5-1 and TRBJ2-7, with 8 bases matching TRBD2. This CDR3 comprises 14 residues. With V trimmed by 1 base and J by 6 bases, 6 bases remained unmatched. The germline V gene encodes CDR1 SGHRS and CDR2 YFSETQ.

In this sample, this clone turned up a few times. V usage is TRBV30 and J usage is TRBJ1-6, with D tentatively TRBD1 (6 bases). Germline V lookup: CDR1 GTSNPN, CDR2 SVGIG (reference sequence). This CDR3 spans 13 amino acids. The germline V and J ends were trimmed by 3 bases and 9 bases, with 12 bases remaining between them. In DNA, the CDR3 is TGTGCCTGGAGGGGGGCAGGTCTTTCACCCCTCCACTTT. This encodes CAWRGAGLSPLHF.

The chain combines TRBV6-2 or TRBV6-3 with TRBJ2-7; the D gene is possibly TRBD2 (6 bases). Germline loops: CDR1 MNHEY, CDR2 SVGEGT. The length of the CDR3 is 14 residues. Trimming left V 2 bases short and J 4 bases short, with 12 bases between. The CDR3 loop is CASSYRGGGYEQYF. CDR3 DNA: TGTGCCAGCAGTTACCGGGGAGGTGGGTACGAGCAGTACTTC.

There are a few counts of this clone. This chain uses TRBV19 with TRBJ2-7, with 7 bases identical to TRBD1. Per germline, CDR1 LNHDA and CDR2 SQIVND (reference sequence). This CDR3 has 14 residues. V gave up 5 bases and J gave up 0 bases; unmatched junction bases: 4. CDR3 nucleotides: TGTGCCAGTAGTGCACAGGGGAGCTCCTACGAGCAGTACTTC. Translation: CASSAQGSSYEQYF. The full variable domain, its missing parts supplied by reference TRBV19 and TRBJ2-7, is DGGITQSPKYLFRKEGQNVTLSCEQNLNHDAMYWYRQDPGQGLRLIYYSQIVNDFQKGDIAEGYSVSREKKESFPLTVTSAQKNPTAFYLCASSAQGSSYEQYFGPGTRLTVT.

This chain links TRBV19 with TRBJ2-2; TRBD1 is a possible D gene (6 bases). Trimming removed 4 bases from V and 4 bases from J, with 10 bases in between. Germline loops: CDR1 LNHDA, CDR2 SQIVND (reference sequence). The CDR3 has 14 residues. The CDR3 loop reads CASSTQGSTGELFF. In nucleotides, the CDR3 is TGTGCCAGTAGTACACAGGGTTCCACCGGGGAGCTGTTTTTT.

The rearrangement joins TRBV2 to TRBJ1-5; D remains unclear. Trimming took off 6 bases at V and 5 bases at J, with 17 bases between the two ends. The CDR3 runs 15 residues. CDR1 is SNHLY and CDR2 is FYNNEI in the germline V gene. The CDR3 nucleotides are TGTGCCAGCAGCCTGAGGGCGATAGGGCATCAGCCCCAGCATTTT. Translated: CASSLRAIGHQPQHF.

This clone was seen only once. The chain employs TRBV11-2 and TRBJ1-2, with D possibly matching TRBD1 (6 bases). This CDR3 has 14 residues. CDR1 and CDR2 (germline): SGHAT, FQNNGV. The germline V and J ends were trimmed by 5 bases and 4 bases, with 14 bases remaining between them. CDR3 DNA: TGTGCCAGCAGCCCGTCTGGGACACCCTATGGCTACACCTTC. Protein sequence: CASSPSGTPYGYTF.

This rearrangement joins TRBV19 to TRBJ2-2; the match to TRBD2 covers 11 bases. The junction had 6 bases not matched to a gene; V was cut back by 3 bases and J by 0 bases. CDR1 LNHDA and CDR2 SQIVND come from the germline V gene (reference sequence). This CDR3 spans 18 amino acids. In nucleotides, the CDR3 is TGTGCCAGTAGTATTAGCCTAGCGGGGGGTTCGAACACCGGGGAGCTGTTTTTT. This codes for CASSISLAGGSNTGELFF.

The gene calls are TRBV10-3 and TRBJ2-6; maybe TRBD1 (5 bases). The V end was cut by 0 bases, the J end by 1 base, with 7 bases between. Per germline, CDR1 ENHRY and CDR2 SYGVKD. This CDR3 contains 16 residues. As DNA, the CDR3 is TGTGCCATCAGTGAGTCTTCAGGGTCTGGGGCCAACGTCCTGACTTTC. Protein: CAISESSGSGANVLTF.

The gene calls are TRBV11-2 and TRBJ2-7; tentatively, D is TRBD2 (6 bases). This CDR3 is built from 12 residues. V lost 5 bases and J lost 3, with 8 bases in between. CDR1 is SGHAT, CDR2 FQNNGV, per germline. This CDR3 is CASSRDFYEQYF. The CDR3 DNA sequence: TGTGCCAGCAGCAGGGACTTCTACGAGCAGTACTTC.

This sequence joins TRBV18 and TRBJ2-3; D might be TRBD1 (6 bases). Germline CDR1 is KGHSH and CDR2 is LQKENI. V lost 3 bases and J 1 base, leaving 11 bases between the germline ends. This CDR3 is built from 15 residues. In DNA form, the CDR3 reads TGTGCCAGCTCACCCATCAGGGGCCGCACAGATACGCAGTATTTT. It is translated as CASSPIRGRTDTQYF.

The chain is built from TRBV19 and TRBJ2-7, with 10 bases matching TRBD1. Germline V CDR1 and CDR2: LNHDA, SQIVND (reference sequence). The CDR3 totals 14 residues. The ends lost 4 bases at V and 2 bases at J; junction bases unmatched: 2. The CDR3 protein is CASSKGTGAYEQYF. The CDR3, as DNA: TGTGCCAGTAGTAAAGGGACAGGGGCCTACGAGCAGTACTTC.

This chain joins TRBV6-2 or TRBV6-3 and TRBJ2-2, with a possible D match to TRBD2 (6 bases). Germline assignment: CDR1 MNHEY and CDR2 SVGEGT. V lost 1 base to trimming and J lost 8 bases, with 8 bases between them. This CDR3 is built from 13 residues. The CDR3 region has the DNA TGTGCCAGCAGTTACTTAGGACTAGGGGAGCTGTTTTTT. Translating gives CASSYLGLGELFF.

The DNA for the CDR3 is TGTGCCAGCAGGTATCAGGGGAGACTCTATGGCTACACCTTC. Encoded protein: CASRYQGRLYGYTF. The gene calls are TRBV6-5 and TRBJ1-2; possible D gene TRBD1, 6 bases. Trimming stripped 6 bases from V and 4 bases from J, with 15 bases between. The germline V gene encodes CDR1 MNHEY and CDR2 SVGAGI. The CDR3 runs to 14 residues.

Only one count was recorded for this clone. This chain uses TRBV3-1 (or the pseudogene TRBV3-2) with TRBJ2-7; D call uncertain. The CDR3 contains 11 residues. Germline V gene data show CDR1 as LGHDT and CDR2 as YNNKEL (reference sequence). The V gene lost 6 bases and the J gene lost 3 bases, with 6 bases spanning the gap. Here the CDR3 reads CASSLNYEQYF. The CDR3 DNA follows: TGTGCCAGCAGTCTAAACTACGAGCAGTACTTC.

This clone was counted a single time. The chain combines TRBV7-2 with TRBJ2-7; TRBD1 might be the D (6 bases). CDR1 is SGHTA and CDR2 is FQGNSA in the germline V gene. This CDR3 region has 14 residues. Trimming took 3 bases from V and 1 from J, leaving 10 bases between them. CDR3 region: CASSLGHNSYEQYF. The CDR3 DNA sequence: TGTGCCAGCAGCTTGGGACATAATTCCTACGAGCAGTACTTC.

The chain carries TRBV6-5 and TRBJ2-5; D possibly corresponds to TRBD2 (7 bases). CDR1 and CDR2 from the germline V gene are MNHEY and SVGAGI. Trimming removed 4 bases from V and 3 bases from J, with 9 bases in between. CDR3 length equals 13 residues. CDR3 in amino acids: CASSWEGEETQYF. The DNA for the CDR3 is TGTGCCAGCAGTTGGGAGGGGGAAGAGACCCAGTACTTC.

The rearrangement links TRBV3-1 (or the pseudogene TRBV3-2) to TRBJ2-7, with 11 bases fitting TRBD1. CDR3 length equals 17 residues. In germline, CDR1 is LGHDT, CDR2 YNNKEL (reference sequence). V gave up 0 bases and J gave up 6 bases; unmatched junction bases: 10. CDR3 residues: CASSQDLPGTGGGEQYF. In DNA, the CDR3 is TGTGCCAGCAGCCAAGATCTGCCCGGGACAGGGGGTGGCGAGCAGTACTTC.

The rearrangement uses TRBV6-5 and TRBJ1-1; 7 nucleotides line up with TRBD1. V was pared by 1 base and J by 4 bases, with 6 bases of the junction left unmatched. The CDR3 has 15 amino acids. Per the germline V gene, CDR1 is MNHEY and CDR2 is SVGAGI. CDR3 region: CASSYLQGIGTEAFF. CDR3 bases: TGTGCCAGCAGTTACTTACAGGGGATCGGCACTGAAGCTTTCTTT.

The chain uses TRBV4-2 and TRBJ2-1; D is unclear. Trimming pared 6 bases from V and 7 bases from J, leaving 10 bases between. The germline gives CDR1 LGHNA, CDR2 YNFKEQ. CDR3 length: 12 amino acids. CDR3: CASSLSVNEQFF. The DNA for the CDR3 is TGTGCCAGCAGTCTATCGGTGAATGAGCAGTTCTTC.

This clone was recorded once. The chain has TRBV7-2 and TRBJ2-3; TRBD2 matches at 11 bases. The length of the CDR3 is 17 residues. Trimming cost V 8 bases and J 2 bases; bases outside gene matches: 12. Per germline, CDR1 SGHTA and CDR2 FQGNSA. The CDR3 spells CASGGASGGTFTDTQYF. The CDR3 nucleotides read TGTGCCAGCGGAGGGGCTAGCGGGGGGACATTCACAGATACGCAGTATTTT.

This chain links TRBV6-5 with TRBJ1-1; possible D gene TRBD1, 5 bases. Per the germline V gene, CDR1 is MNHEY and CDR2 is SVGAGI. Trimming cost V 2 bases and J 5 bases, with 9 bases left between them. The CDR3 is 13 amino acids. DNA of the CDR3: TGTGCCAGCAGTTACAGGGGTGAGACTGAAGCTTTCTTT. Encoded protein: CASSYRGETEAFF.

This clone was detected only once. As DNA, the CDR3 is TGTGCCAGTACGGACAGGGGAGAGGCTTCAGATACGCAGTATTTT. As protein: CASTDRGEASDTQYF. The chain joins TRBV19 to TRBJ2-3; 9 bases map to TRBD1. The V gene's germline CDR1 is LNHDA and CDR2 SQIVND (reference sequence). Unmatched junction bases numbered 9, after V lost 7 bases and J lost 4 bases. This CDR3 contains 15 residues.